These 32 T cell receptor beta chains were sequenced from one sample in a study of T cell changes during pregnancy in multiple sclerosis. Sequencing used immunoSEQ multiplex PCR; TCRdb keeps in-frame clones, though not all of them. The sample shows about 20,000 clones, about 85% of them seen only once. The sequenced sample was CD8+ T cells from peripheral blood mononuclear cells, obtained in the third trimester of pregnancy. Receptors originate from a female donor in good health, enrolled as a control in a pregnancy study.

This rearrangement joins TRBV27 to TRBJ2-1, with TRBD1 matching over 9 bases. Germline V gives CDR1 MNHEY, CDR2 SMNVEV (reference sequence). The junction had 5 bases not matched to a gene; V was cut back by 10 bases and J by 4 bases. The CDR3 is 13 residues long. The CDR3 loop reads CATHGQGYNEQFF. The CDR3 region has the DNA TGTGCCACGCACGGACAGGGGTACAATGAGCAGTTCTTC.

The gene calls are TRBV4-3 and TRBJ1-2; 7 bases are shared with TRBD1. The CDR3 loop spans 18 amino acids. The trim removed 2 bases at V and 7 bases at J, leaving 19 bases unmatched. Germline CDR1 LGHNA, CDR2 YSLEER. The CDR3 protein is CASSQHEIGTAPLGGYTF. CDR3 coding DNA: TGCGCCAGCAGCCAACATGAAATAGGGACAGCGCCTTTGGGTGGCTACACCTTC.

This clone has more than one count but fewer than ten. The genes are TRBV7-8 and TRBJ1-5; D possibly corresponds to TRBD1 (6 bases). The CDR3 is 17 residues long. Germline CDR1 SGHVS, CDR2 FQNEAQ. V dropped 1 base and J dropped 6 bases, with 19 bases sitting between them. The CDR3 DNA sequence: TGTGCCAGCAGCTTAGGAGCCCAGGGGATTTTGGTTCAGCCCCAGCATTTT. Translating it yields CASSLGAQGILVQPQHF. The full variable domain, rest sourced from reference TRBV7-8 and TRBJ1-5, is GAGVSQSPRYKVAKRGQDVALRCDPISGHVSLFWYQQALGQGPEFLTYFQNEAQLDKSGLPSDRFFAERPEGSVSTLKIQRTQQEDSAVYLCASSLGAQGILVQPQHFGDGTRLSIL.

The V gene is TRBV5-1, the J gene TRBJ2-1; D gene uncertain. Germline V CDR1 and CDR2: SGHRS, YFSETQ. CDR3 length: 14 residues. Trimming cost V 1 base and J 0 bases, with 5 bases left between them. CDR3 protein: CASSLRSSYNEQFF. The DNA of the CDR3 is TGCGCCAGCAGCTTGAGGAGCTCCTACAATGAGCAGTTCTTC.

This chain joins TRBV29-1 and TRBJ1-2; TRBD1 aligns across 9 bases. CDR1 and CDR2 from the germline V gene are SQVTM and ANQGSEA. V shed 0 bases, J shed 0 bases, and the junction held 8 bases outside the gene matches. The CDR3 has 17 amino acids. As DNA, the CDR3 is TGCAGCGTTGAAGATCCTGGACAGGGGTTAGCTAACTATGGCTACACCTTC. The encoded protein is CSVEDPGQGLANYGYTF. Full variable domain (missing parts from reference TRBV29-1 and TRBJ1-2): SAVISQKPSRDICQRGTSLTIQCQVDSQVTMMFWYRQQPGQSLTLIATANQGSEATYESGFVIDKFPISRPNLTFSTLTVSNMSPEDSSIYLCSVEDPGQGLANYGYTFGSGTRLTVV.

By share, this clone counts as medium-sized. This chain connects TRBV19 to TRBJ1-2; 11 bases align to TRBD1. The CDR3 has 14 amino acids. Germline CDR1 LNHDA, CDR2 SQIVND (reference sequence). V dropped 7 bases and J dropped 4; count of bases not matched to a gene: 5. CDR3 nucleotide sequence: TGTGCCAGTACCAGGACAGGGGGCAGCTATGGCTACACCTTC. It specifies CASTRTGGSYGYTF.

This clone was seen once. The chain recombines TRBV2 with TRBJ1-5, with D unclear. The CDR3 loop spans 14 amino acids. Germline assignment: CDR1 SNHLY and CDR2 FYNNEI. V shed 4 bases and J shed 0 bases, with 7 bases lying between them. The CDR3 coding sequence is TGTGCCAGCAGTGGAGGGTTTAGCAATCAGCCCCAGCATTTT. Translated, it gives CASSGGFSNQPQHF.

V and J are TRBV5-1 and TRBJ2-1; 13 bases line up with TRBD2. CDR1 and CDR2 from the germline V gene are SGHRS and YFSETQ. The CDR3 covers 19 residues. The J segment lost 0 bases and the V segment lost 2 bases, leaving 8 bases of the junction unmatched. The CDR3 bases are TGCGCCAGCAGCTTCGATAGGGGACTAGCGGGGCCCTCCTACAATGAGCAGTTCTTC. It is translated as CASSFDRGLAGPSYNEQFF.

The gene calls are TRBV18 and TRBJ1-4; 8 nucleotides align to TRBD1. Germline assignment: CDR1 KGHSH and CDR2 LQKENI. The CDR3 length is 17 residues. V was pared by 4 bases and J by 5 bases, with 12 bases of the junction left unmatched. The CDR3: CASSLYTRDRQNEKLFF. Here the CDR3 DNA reads TGTGCCAGCTCACTATATACCCGGGACAGGCAAAATGAAAAACTGTTTTTT.

The chain employs TRBV27 and TRBJ2-1; 15 bases agree with TRBD2. The germline CDR1 and CDR2 sequences are MNHEY and SMNVEV (reference sequence). V gave up 2 bases and J gave up 7 bases; unmatched junction bases: 0. This CDR3 spans 15 amino acids. This CDR3 is CASSLGTSGRNEQFF. The CDR3 region has the DNA TGTGCCAGCAGTTTAGGGACTAGCGGGAGGAATGAGCAGTTCTTC.

The CDR3 reads CASSEGSAGPRGQYF. The CDR3 coding sequence is TGTGCCAGCAGTGAAGGGTCGGCGGGACCCCGGGGGCAGTACTTC. This chain uses TRBV6-1 with TRBJ2-7; D possibly corresponds to TRBD2 (6 bases). The CDR3 extends over 15 amino acids. CDR1 is MNHNS, CDR2 SASEGT, per germline. V was trimmed by 1 base and J by 9 bases, leaving 19 bases between them.

J is TRBJ2-5 and V is TRBV5-1; possibly TRBD2 for D (5 bases). CDR3 length: 14 residues. Germline CDR1 reads SGHRS; CDR2 reads YFSETQ. Trimming stripped 0 bases from V and 5 bases from J, with 11 bases between. The CDR3 coding sequence is TGCGCCAGCAGCTTGGGACTAACTCCCGAGACCCAGTACTTC. Protein: CASSLGLTPETQYF.

This chain links TRBV12-5 with TRBJ2-3, with TRBD2 as a possible D gene (5 bases). Germline lookup yields CDR1 LGHNT and CDR2 FRNRAP. Trimming removed 3 bases from V and 0 bases from J, with 19 bases in between. The CDR3 is 18 amino acids. CDR3 nucleotide sequence: TGTGCTAGTGGTTTATCCCGGGCTAGCAGCTCTAGCACAGATACGCAGTATTTT. Its protein is CASGLSRASSSSTDTQYF.

The genes are TRBV5-6 and TRBJ2-7; TRBD1 agrees at 7 bases. The CDR3 totals 14 residues. The germline V gene encodes CDR1 SGHDT and CDR2 YYEEEE. The J segment lost 2 bases and the V segment lost 1 base, leaving 3 bases of the junction unmatched. The chain's CDR3 is CASSLLGTAYEQYF. CDR3 sequence (DNA): TGTGCCAGCAGCTTGTTAGGGACAGCCTACGAGCAGTACTTC.

The chain joins TRBV9 to TRBJ1-5, with D possibly TRBD1 on 6 matching bases. This CDR3 spans 14 amino acids. Trimming pared 0 bases from V and 4 bases from J, leaving 8 bases between. In germline, CDR1 is SGDLS, CDR2 YYNGEE. This chain's CDR3 is CASSVDDRNQPQHF. DNA for the CDR3: TGTGCCAGCAGCGTAGATGACAGGAATCAGCCCCAGCATTTT.

This chain uses TRBV11-3 with TRBJ1-1, with a tentative D call TRBD1 (5 bases). Between the trimmed V and J ends, which lost 1 base and 3 bases, there was a span of 15 bases. The CDR3 consists of 16 residues. The V gene's germline CDR1 is SGHNT and CDR2 YENEEA. The CDR3 loop is CASSLGFGGGDTEAFF. The CDR3 region has the DNA TGTGCCAGCAGCTTAGGGTTCGGAGGAGGGGACACTGAAGCTTTCTTT.

In its sample, this clone was seen once. The gene calls are TRBV27 and TRBJ2-1; tentatively, D is TRBD2 (6 bases). Looked up from germline, CDR1 is MNHEY and CDR2 is SMNVEV (reference sequence). V was shortened by 4 bases and J by 0 bases, with 13 bases between the two germline ends. This CDR3 is 16 amino acids long. CDR3 DNA: TGTGCCAGCAGTTCAATTAGCGGACACTCCTACAATGAGCAGTTCTTC. It codes for CASSSISGHSYNEQFF.

The chain links TRBV5-5 to TRBJ2-2; the match to TRBD1 covers 7 bases. There are 17 residues in the CDR3. Germline CDR1 and CDR2: SGHKS and YYEKEE (reference sequence). The V segment lost 1 base and the J segment 2 bases; nucleotides outside the gene matches: 8. In DNA form, the CDR3 reads TGTGCCAGCAGCTTGAGTCCCGCAGGGGGTAACACCGGGGAGCTGTTTTTT. It encodes CASSLSPAGGNTGELFF.

The V gene is TRBV9, the J gene TRBJ2-7; 7 positions agree with TRBD2. The CDR3 contains 14 residues. Per the germline V gene, CDR1 is SGDLS and CDR2 is YYNGEE. V lost 3 bases, J lost 3 bases, and 6 bases stayed unmatched. In DNA form, the CDR3 reads TGTGCCAGCAGCGAGGGTGGGGGGGTCTACGAGCAGTACTTC. It specifies CASSEGGGVYEQYF.

The V call is TRBV27, the J call TRBJ1-5, with 7 bases aligning to TRBD1. Trimming took 5 bases from V and 2 from J; bases not matched to a gene: 9. The CDR3 has 16 residues. CDR1 is MNHEY and CDR2 is SMNVEV in the germline V gene (reference sequence). The CDR3 DNA reads TGTGCCAGCAGTGAACAGGGGACTTGGGGCAATCAGCCCCAGCATTTT. Residues: CASSEQGTWGNQPQHF.

This clone was seen once. The rearrangement uses TRBV7-9 and TRBJ2-7; D call uncertain. Germline lookup yields CDR1 SEHNR and CDR2 FQNEAQ (reference sequence). The length of the CDR3 is 15 residues. V was cut by 1 base and J by 7 bases, with 17 bases left in between. CDR3 in DNA: TGTGCCAGCAGCTTAGTAGGTTCCTCGACGCGGGAGCAGTACTTC. Translating gives CASSLVGSSTREQYF.

The chain employs TRBV5-1 and TRBJ1-2, with 8 nucleotides matching TRBD1. The CDR3 spans 15 residues. The germline CDR1 and CDR2 sequences are SGHRS and YFSETQ. Trimming removed 8 bases from V and 6 bases from J; junction bases left unmatched: 15. In DNA, the CDR3 is TGCGCCAGTTCCAGGGGGCGCGTAAGTAAGGATGGCTACACCTTC. It is translated as CASSRGRVSKDGYTF.

The chain links TRBV15 to TRBJ1-6, with a weak D call TRBD1 (6 bases). The CDR3 consists of 14 residues. Germline CDR1 reads LNHNV; CDR2 reads YYDKDF (reference sequence). Deletions cut 5 bases from V and 7 bases from J, with 12 bases between. The CDR3 DNA sequence: TGTGCCACCAGCCCACAGGGAGACAATTCACCCCTCCACTTT. This gives the protein CATSPQGDNSPLHF.

In the case of this clone: Mismatch with germline at one junction end may stem from a read error. This chain links TRBV4-1 with TRBJ2-1, with D tentatively TRBD2 (5 bases). Looked up from germline, CDR1 is MGHRA and CDR2 is YSYEKL. The CDR3 extends over 14 amino acids. For the CDR3, the DNA is TGCGCCAGCAGCCAAGATTGGGCCGGGATTCGTCCCCTCTTC. Translation: CASSQDWAGIRPLF.

The genes are TRBV28 and TRBJ2-2; 10 bases align to TRBD1. With 5 bases clipped from V and 3 bases from J, the junction kept 3 bases outside the gene matches. The CDR3 covers 15 residues. Germline CDR1 is MDHEN and CDR2 is SYDVKM. The CDR3 nucleotides read TGTGCCAGCAGTAGGGGACAGGGGTACACCGGGGAGCTGTTTTTT. Encoded protein: CASSRGQGYTGELFF.

V is TRBV10-3 and J is TRBJ1-1, with D perhaps matching TRBD1 (6 bases). The V and J ends lost 6 bases and 1 base respectively, with 12 bases between them. Germline values: CDR1 ENHRY, CDR2 SYGVKD. The CDR3 has 14 amino acids. The DNA of the CDR3 is TGTGCCATCAGATCACAGGGCGCGAACACTGAAGCTTTCTTT. Its translation is CAIRSQGANTEAFF.

This clone occurred a few times. The sample holds other DNA sequences that translate to the same CDR3. The chain employs TRBV13 and TRBJ2-2, with a tentative D call TRBD2 (6 bases). The V and J ends lost 2 bases and 6 bases respectively, with 7 bases between them. CDR1 and CDR2 (germline): PRHDT, FYEKMQ (reference sequence). There are 13 residues in the CDR3. DNA for the CDR3: TGTGCCAGCAGCTTAAGACTAGCCGGGGAGCTGTTTTTT. It specifies CASSLRLAGELFF.

V is TRBV5-4 and J is TRBJ1-1; no definite D call. Deletions cut 5 bases from V and 0 bases from J, with 11 bases between. The CDR3 sequence is 14 residues long. CDR1 is SGHNT, CDR2 YYREEE, per germline (reference sequence). The CDR3 DNA sequence: TGTGCCAGCAGACCTGTCCCAGTGAACACTGAAGCTTTCTTT. This sequence encodes CASRPVPVNTEAFF.

The chain couples TRBV5-6 to TRBJ2-2, with D hard to call. With 6 bases removed from V and 4 bases from J, the gap between germline ends came to 10 bases. This CDR3 is 13 amino acids long. In germline, CDR1 is SGHDT, CDR2 YYEEEE. CDR3 sequence: CASNNDFTGELFF. CDR3 nucleotide sequence: TGTGCCAGCAACAATGATTTCACCGGGGAGCTGTTTTTT. Complete variable domain (other parts from reference TRBV5-6 and TRBJ2-2): DAGVTQSPTHLIKTRGQQVTLRCSPKSGHDTVSWYQQALGQGPQFIFQYYEEEERQRGNFPDRFSGHQFPNYSSELNVNALLLGDSALYLCASNNDFTGELFFGEGSRLTVL.

J is TRBJ2-1 and V is TRBV2, with a weak D call TRBD2 (5 bases). The CDR3 loop spans 13 amino acids. The V gene's germline CDR1 is SNHLY and CDR2 FYNNEI. Trimming cost V 4 bases and J 3 bases, with 7 bases left between them. For the CDR3, the DNA is TGTGCCAGCAGTGGGACTGTCTACAATGAGCAGTTCTTC. Translating it yields CASSGTVYNEQFF.

The chain employs TRBV7-6 and TRBJ2-1, with 9 nucleotides matching TRBD2. Germline V CDR1 and CDR2: SGHVS, FNYEAQ. The CDR3 has 15 residues. J gave up 3 bases and V 1 base, and 1 base lay outside the gene matches. CDR3 sequence: CASSLGLADYNEQFF. The CDR3 region has the DNA TGTGCCAGCAGCTTAGGACTAGCGGACTACAATGAGCAGTTCTTC.

V usage is TRBV9 and J usage is TRBJ2-3; the D gene is possibly TRBD1 (5 bases). The germline V gene has CDR1 SGDLS and CDR2 YYNGEE. The V and J ends lost 3 bases and 5 bases respectively, with 19 bases between them. CDR3 length equals 16 residues. The CDR3 DNA reads TGTGCCAGCAGCGCTTTCGCAGGGTTGGTTGGAGATACGCAGTATTTT. It translates to CASSAFAGLVGDTQYF.